The clone carrying this TCR beta chain was observed a few times. The data originate from a study of blood T cell repertoires in COVID-19. Study overall: The origin of the acute and convalescent COVID-19 samples was the United States, Italy and Spain. Sources were T cells, B-cell-depleted T cells, or PBMCs; the material itself was cDNA or gDNA.

As handled by the study authors: Amplification with reference gene primers provided the estimates of nucleated cell counts. Libraries were prepared by immunoSEQ multiplex PCR; TCRdb keeps only in-frame clonotypes and omits some of them. V and J calls and clone size are those listed in that table; D and trimming were worked out from the DNA. The sample holds 390,000 or so clones, roughly 90% seen once. This clonotype was obtained from a man aged 18 to 30 with active or convalescent COVID-19. Sequencing used peripheral blood.

The CDR3 DNA is TGTGCCACCGGACGACAGGGTGGCACTGAAGCTTTCTTT. It encodes CATGRQGGTEAFF. This rearrangement joins TRBV7-2 to TRBJ1-1; 7 nucleotides match TRBD1. The CDR3 length is 13 residues. CDR1 and CDR2 from the germline V gene are SGHTA and FQGNSA. V lost 10 bases and J lost 4; bases outside the gene matches: 9.